This T cell receptor beta chain was sequenced for a study of cytomegalovirus exposure and HLA in healthy donors. J was trimmed by 2 bases and V by 3 bases; bases with no gene match: 4. The CDR3 is made up of 15 amino acids. CDR1 and CDR2 from the germline V gene are KGHSH and LQKENI. PCR primers comprised 60 Vbeta and 13 Jbeta primers. In the original processing: Among the unique TCR beta chains that a later analysis counted, about 79 million in all, 10 million to 13 million were shared. Assay used: immunoSEQ multiplex PCR; TCRdb lists only in-frame clones, some missing. That table furnishes V, J and clone size, whereas the DNA furnished D and trimming. This table holds approximately 110,000 clones, approximately 79% found once.

Sequenced input: PBMCs. The sequence derives from a middle-aged woman in good health and CMV-seronegative. V and J are TRBV18 and TRBJ1-5; TRBD1 agrees at 7 bases. The CDR3 DNA follows: TGTGCCAGCTCACCGGGGCAGGGGGGCAATCAGCCCCAGCATTTT. Translation: CASSPGQGGNQPQHF.